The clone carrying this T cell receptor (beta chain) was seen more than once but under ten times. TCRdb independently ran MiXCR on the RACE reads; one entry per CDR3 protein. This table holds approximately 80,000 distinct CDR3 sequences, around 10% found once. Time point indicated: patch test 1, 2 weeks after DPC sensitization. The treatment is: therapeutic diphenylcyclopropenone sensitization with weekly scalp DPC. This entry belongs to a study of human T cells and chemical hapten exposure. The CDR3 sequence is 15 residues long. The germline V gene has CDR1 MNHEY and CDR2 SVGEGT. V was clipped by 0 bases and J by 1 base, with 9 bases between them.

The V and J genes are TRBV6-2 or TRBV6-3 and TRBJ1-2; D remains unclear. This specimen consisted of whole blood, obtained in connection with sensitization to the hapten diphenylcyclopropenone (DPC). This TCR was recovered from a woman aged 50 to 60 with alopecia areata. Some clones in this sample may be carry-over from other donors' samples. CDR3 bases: TGTGCCAGCAGTTACTCGGCCAGCCATAACTATGGCTACACCTTC. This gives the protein CASSYSASHNYGYTF.